This T cell receptor beta chain is from a study of neurological immune-mediated disorders. This clonotype was counted at least ten times. Its antigen is not identified. Regarding the study as a whole: CDR3 amino acid sequences found in expanded clones were never shared across subjects, suggesting private repertoires in all groups. Neither clinical nor MRI features were associated with the multiple sclerosis repertoire cluster.

The unsorted libraries were prepared from 2 million PBMCs (stored at -80 C). With 10-nucleotide random UMIs included, cDNA was synthesized by 5'RACE. TCRdb re-called the 5' RACE reads through MiXCR, storing one row per CDR3 protein. The sample includes some 95,000 distinct CDR3 sequences, about 3.8% of them seen just once. The V and J ends lost 3 bases and 4 bases, in that order; junction bases with no gene match: 3. Germline V CDR1 and CDR2: MDHEN, SYDVKM. This CDR3 has 16 amino acids. Input material: PBMCs. The clonotype originates from a woman aged 18-29 years with multiple sclerosis. The V and J genes are TRBV28 and TRBJ2-3; 14 bases fit TRBD2. The CDR3 loop is CASSLGLAGVPDTQYF. CDR3 coding DNA: TGTGCCAGCAGTTTGGGACTAGCGGGAGTCCCAGATACGCAGTATTTT.